The 20 T cell receptor beta chains in this list originate from one sample, sequenced in a study of T cells in Graves' hyperthyroidism and ophthalmopathy. RNA transcripts yielded amplified TCR beta CDR3 regions. TCR CDR3 underwent first-round RT-PCR with the HTBI primer set. TCRdb reprocessed the multiplex PCR reads with MiXCR, giving one entry per CDR3 protein. The data contain about 500,000 distinct CDR3 sequences, 40% to 50% of them singletons. Input material: peripheral blood or thyroid tissue (not recorded which). These receptors came from an adult woman with Graves' disease, either hyperthyroidism or ophthalmopathy (not recorded which).

This clonotype was found many times. The rearrangement uses TRBV2 and TRBJ2-7; no reliable D call. The V gene lost 7 bases and the J gene lost 1 base, with 8 bases spanning the gap. CDR3 length: 12 amino acids. Germline values: CDR1 SNHLY, CDR2 FYNNEI. The CDR3 reads CASTPRSYEQYF. CDR3 DNA sequence: TGTGCCAGCACCCCAAGGTCCTACGAGCAGTACTTC.

This chain joins TRBV29-1 and TRBJ1-1; D unclear. This CDR3 is 13 amino acids long. Germline CDR1 is SQVTM and CDR2 is ANQGSEA. With 3 bases removed from V and 0 bases from J, the gap between germline ends came to 8 bases. The CDR3 region has the DNA TGCAGCGTTGATCCGGTCATGAACACTGAAGCTTTCTTT. Translated, it gives CSVDPVMNTEAFF.

This clonotype was recorded at least ten times. V usage is TRBV7-6 and J usage is TRBJ1-2; TRBD1 matches at 7 bases. V lost 5 bases to trimming and J lost 6 bases; unmatched junction nucleotides: 6. This CDR3 contains 13 residues. Looked up from germline, CDR1 is SGHVS and CDR2 is FNYEAQ. In DNA form, the CDR3 reads TGTGCCAGCAGCGGGACAGCTGGGGATGGCTACACCTTC. Residues: CASSGTAGDGYTF.

The chain links TRBV10-3 to TRBJ1-1; weak D call: TRBD1 (5 bases). This CDR3 is built from 11 residues. Trimming cost V 2 bases and J 11 bases, with 9 bases left between them. CDR1 and CDR2 (germline): ENHRY, SYGVKD. The CDR3 coding sequence is TGTGCCATCAGTGAGGGGGGGGAGGCTTTCTTT. It specifies CAISEGGEAFF.

V is TRBV9 and J is TRBJ2-7; the match to TRBD1 covers 10 bases. The CDR3 totals 15 residues. The J segment lost 8 bases and the V segment lost 4 bases, leaving 12 bases of the junction unmatched. Germline CDR1 reads SGDLS; CDR2 reads YYNGEE. The CDR3 DNA is TGTGCCAGCAGCCTACAGGGACAGGGGATGGGAAAGCAGTACTTC. Protein product: CASSLQGQGMGKQYF.

This clonotype was recorded at least ten times. This chain uses TRBV6-5 with TRBJ1-6; a weak D match, TRBD1 (5 bases). V was clipped by 1 base and J by 9 bases, with 10 bases between them. The CDR3 has 14 residues. CDR1 MNHEY and CDR2 SVGAGI come from the germline V gene. CDR3 amino acids: CASSYYDRGSPLHF. The CDR3 bases are TGTGCCAGCAGTTACTACGACAGAGGTTCACCCCTCCACTTT.

This clonotype occurred a few times. V and J are TRBV15 and TRBJ2-6, with no clear D. Germline values: CDR1 LNHNV, CDR2 YYDKDF (reference sequence). The V and J ends lost 3 bases and 5 bases respectively, with 8 bases between them. The CDR3 consists of 14 residues. The CDR3 reads CATSREDRANVLTF. Written as DNA, the CDR3 is TGTGCCACCAGCAGGGAAGACAGGGCCAACGTCCTGACTTTC.

The chain joins TRBV10-3 to TRBJ1-4, with 9 nucleotides matching TRBD1. Losses at the gene ends were 10 bases for V and 5 bases for J; bases not matched to a gene: 5. The CDR3 is 13 amino acids. The germline V gene has CDR1 ENHRY and CDR2 SYGVKD. CDR3 sequence (DNA): TGTGCCACCCCGACAGGGGGAAATGAAAAACTGTTTTTT. Protein product: CATPTGGNEKLFF.

The genes are TRBV20-1 and TRBJ2-5; 8 positions agree with TRBD1. V shed 0 bases, J shed 5 bases, and the junction held 5 bases outside the gene matches. Germline assignment: CDR1 DFQATT and CDR2 SNEGSKA (reference sequence). CDR3 size: 14 residues. The CDR3 protein is CSARDRQGSETQYF. CDR3 nucleotide sequence: TGCAGTGCTAGAGATCGACAGGGGTCGGAGACCCAGTACTTC.

This clonotype was seen at least ten times. V is TRBV6-2 or TRBV6-3 and J is TRBJ2-7; possible D gene TRBD2, 6 bases. The ends were cut back, 6 bases at V and 7 bases at J, with 16 bases in the middle. Germline CDR1 MNHEY, CDR2 SVGEGT. CDR3 length equals 13 residues. The CDR3 sequence: CASSTSSRGEQYF. CDR3 bases: TGTGCCAGCAGCACTAGCTCTCGAGGGGAGCAGTACTTC.

The V gene is TRBV9, the J gene TRBJ2-7, with TRBD1 matching 10 bases. Germline V gene data show CDR1 as SGDLS and CDR2 as YYNGEE. The CDR3 totals 13 residues. The V segment lost 6 bases and the J segment 5 bases; nucleotides outside the gene matches: 5. CDR3 amino acids: CASTGQGGHEQYF. In DNA, the CDR3 is TGTGCCAGCACCGGACAGGGGGGCCACGAGCAGTACTTC. The entire variable domain, with the rest obtained from reference TRBV9 and TRBJ2-7, is as follows: DSGVTQTPKHLITATGQRVTLRCSPRSGDLSVYWYQQSLDQGLQFLIQYYNGEERAKGNILERFSAQQFPDLHSELNLSSLELGDSALYFCASTGQGGHEQYFGPGTRLTVT.

The chain employs TRBV6-1 and TRBJ1-1, with D hard to call. Trimming left V 2 bases short and J 11 bases short, with 9 bases between. This CDR3 is 11 amino acids long. Germline V gene sequence: CDR1 MNHNS, CDR2 SASEGT. The DNA of the CDR3 is TGTGCCAGCAGTGAAAGTCTAAGGGCTTTCTTT. It codes for CASSESLRAFF.

The gene calls are TRBV7-8 and TRBJ2-5; TRBD2 matches 13 bases. Germline-derived CDR1 and CDR2 are SGHVS and FQNEAQ. V lost 1 base to trimming and J lost 6 bases; unmatched junction nucleotides: 5. CDR3 length equals 16 residues. The CDR3 coding sequence is TGTGCCAGCAGCTTAGTAAGACTAGCGGGAGGAAAGACCCAGTACTTC. Translated, it gives CASSLVRLAGGKTQYF.

At least ten counts were recorded for this clonotype. The CDR3 region is CASSLVARTGNYGYTF. As DNA, the CDR3 is TGTGCCAGCAGCTTAGTGGCGAGGACAGGGAACTATGGCTACACCTTC. J is TRBJ1-2 and V is TRBV7-2; the match to TRBD1 covers 8 bases. The V gene's germline CDR1 is SGHTA and CDR2 FQGNSA. V was pared by 1 base and J by 2 bases, with 6 bases of the junction left unmatched. This CDR3 is built from 16 residues.

The V and J genes are TRBV2 and TRBJ1-1; TRBD1 might be the D (5 bases). Germline values: CDR1 SNHLY, CDR2 FYNNEI. Trimming pared 1 base from V and 4 bases from J, leaving 10 bases between. This CDR3 is built from 14 residues. The CDR3 DNA reads as TGTGCCAGCAGTGAAGGGGGCGCGGGCACTGAAGCTTTCTTT. This sequence encodes CASSEGGAGTEAFF.

The chain uses TRBV19 and TRBJ1-2; a possible D gene is TRBD1 (5 bases). Trimming cost V 6 bases and J 5 bases, with 19 bases left between them. Looked up from germline, CDR1 is LNHDA and CDR2 is SQIVND (reference sequence). This CDR3 spans 15 amino acids. The CDR3 nucleotides read TGTGCCAGTAGCAACCGCGGGGCTTTACCTTATGGCTACACCTTC. Amino acid sequence: CASSNRGALPYGYTF.

Note on this clonotype: A junction end diverges from the germline sequence, so it may reflect a read error. The chain couples TRBV10-3 to TRBJ1-4; D not certain. Germline CDR1 is ENHRY and CDR2 is SYGVKD. The CDR3 is 15 residues long. CDR3: CAISRGLATSEKLFF. The CDR3 DNA sequence: TGTGCCATCAGCCGCGGACTGGCGACTAGTGAAAAACTGTTTTTT.

This clonotype has only a few counts. This rearrangement joins TRBV7-2 to TRBJ2-3; D may be TRBD2 (6 bases). The germline V and J ends were trimmed by 3 bases and 1 base, with 11 bases remaining between them. This CDR3 is 15 amino acids long. The germline V gene encodes CDR1 SGHTA and CDR2 FQGNSA. The CDR3 loop reads CASSFSGAGTDTQYF. In nucleotides, the CDR3 is TGTGCCAGCAGCTTCTCGGGAGCGGGCACAGATACGCAGTATTTT.

This clonotype has a count of ten or more. The chain combines TRBV6-5 with TRBJ1-1; weak D call: TRBD1 (5 bases). Germline CDR1 MNHEY, CDR2 SVGAGI. CDR3 size: 15 residues. The V end lost 4 bases, the J end lost 4 bases, and 16 bases lay between the germline ends. As DNA, the CDR3 is TGTGCCAGCAGTTCGGGGGTTTATGGGGTCACTGAAGCTTTCTTT. This gives the protein CASSSGVYGVTEAFF.

This clonotype was seen only once. The junction differs from germline at one of its ends, possibly a read error. The chain joins TRBV25-1 to TRBJ2-7; D is unresolved. The CDR3 length is 13 residues. Germline loops: CDR1 MGHDK, CDR2 SYGVNS. CDR3 nucleotides: TGTGCCAGCAGGGGCGGTAGCTCCCACGAGCAGTACTTC. Encoded protein: CASRGGSSHEQYF.